These 19 T cell receptor beta chains were all obtained from the same sample, sequenced in a study of blood T cell repertoires in COVID-19. Measured with immunoSEQ multiplex PCR; TCRdb has only the in-frame clones, and not every one. Here the sample spans around 250,000 clones, over 80% being singletons. The specimen was PBMCs or T cells enriched from blood (not recorded which). The source is a human donor in a cohort exposed to, infected with or recovered from COVID-19 (not recorded which). The donor label of this sample is uncertain.

This chain uses TRBV5-1 with TRBJ2-5, with D maybe TRBD1 (5 bases). V lost 0 bases and J lost 3, with 6 bases in between. This CDR3 contains 13 residues. The germline gives CDR1 SGHRS, CDR2 YFSETQ. The CDR3 bases are TGCGCCAGCAGCTTGGAACAGGAAGAGACCCAGTACTTC. This encodes CASSLEQEETQYF.

The gene calls are TRBV11-2 and TRBJ2-2; maybe TRBD1 (8 bases). Germline-derived CDR1 and CDR2 are SGHAT and FQNNGV. Trimming took off 5 bases at V and 1 base at J, with 20 bases between the two ends. The CDR3 extends over 18 amino acids. The CDR3 sequence: CASSPYRGRDGNTGELFF. The CDR3 DNA reads as TGTGCCAGCAGCCCCTACAGGGGGAGGGATGGGAACACCGGGGAGCTGTTTTTT.

The rearrangement uses TRBV24-1 and TRBJ2-2; tentatively, D is TRBD2 (6 bases). Trimming removed 9 bases at V and 6 bases at J, with 13 bases between. CDR3 length: 13 amino acids. Germline loops: CDR1 KGHDR, CDR2 SFDVKD. The CDR3 DNA reads as TGTGCCACCGAGGAGGGTATCGCCGGGGAGCTGTTTTTT. It translates to CATEEGIAGELFF.

The chain carries TRBV21-1 and TRBJ1-5; the DNA was not compared with TRBD1, the D call given in the table. TRBV21-1 is termed a pseudogene. The CDR3 covers 15 residues. CDR3 coding DNA: TGTGCCAGCAGCTCACAGGACAGGGGTCATCAGCCCCAGCATTTT. This codes for CASSSQDRGHQPQHF.

The chain joins TRBV19 to TRBJ2-5; 12 nucleotides match TRBD2. Trimming at V came to 4 bases and at J to 4 bases, leaving 10 bases not matched to a gene. The CDR3 sequence is 17 residues long. The V gene's germline CDR1 is LNHDA and CDR2 SQIVND (reference sequence). CDR3 nucleotide sequence: TGTGCCAGTAGTACCCGGACTAGCGGGGCCTTTGTAGAGACCCAGTACTTC. Residues: CASSTRTSGAFVETQYF. Based on the CDR3 plus reference TRBV19 and TRBJ2-5, the full variable domain is DGGITQSPKYLFRKEGQNVTLSCEQNLNHDAMYWYRQDPGQGLRLIYYSQIVNDFQKGDIAEGYSVSREKKESFPLTVTSAQKNPTAFYLCASSTRTSGAFVETQYFGPGTRLLVL.

The V call is TRBV24-1, the J call TRBJ2-2; 7 bases are shared with TRBD1. The CDR3 has 14 amino acids. Germline CDR1 reads KGHDR; CDR2 reads SFDVKD. V shed 1 base, J shed 6 bases, and the junction held 1 base outside the gene matches. This chain's CDR3 is CATSDFRGPGELFF. The CDR3 DNA reads TGTGCCACCAGTGATTTTAGGGGGCCCGGGGAGCTGTTTTTT.

Many counts were recorded for this clone. This chain joins TRBV19 and TRBJ1-2; perhaps TRBD1 as D (6 bases). Looked up from germline, CDR1 is LNHDA and CDR2 is SQIVND (reference sequence). Trimming removed 7 bases at V and 0 bases at J, with 12 bases between. The CDR3 runs to 14 residues. CDR3 in amino acids: CASTGVPSNYGYTF. In DNA, the CDR3 is TGTGCCAGTACAGGGGTCCCTTCTAACTATGGCTACACCTTC.

Only one count was recorded for this clone. The gene calls are TRBV18 and TRBJ1-2; D possibly corresponds to TRBD1 (6 bases). This CDR3 is 13 amino acids long. Germline V gives CDR1 KGHSH, CDR2 LQKENI. Trimming left V 2 bases short and J 7 bases short, with 11 bases between. DNA of the CDR3: TGTGCCAGCTCACCAGAACAGGGTGTTGGCTACACCTTC. Translated, it gives CASSPEQGVGYTF.

The genes are TRBV6-1 and TRBJ1-1; TRBD1 agrees at 7 bases. The germline V gene encodes CDR1 MNHNS and CDR2 SASEGT. The CDR3 is 19 amino acids. With 2 bases clipped from V and 0 bases from J, the junction kept 15 bases outside the gene matches. In nucleotides, the CDR3 is TGTGCCAGCAGTGAAAACGGGGGGGACAGTGGTCTCATGAACACTGAAGCTTTCTTT. This sequence encodes CASSENGGDSGLMNTEAFF.

The V gene is TRBV14, the J gene TRBJ2-7, with TRBD1 matching 7 bases. The J segment lost 0 bases and the V segment lost 5 bases, leaving 7 bases of the junction unmatched. There are 15 residues in the CDR3. Germline CDR1 reads SGHDN; CDR2 reads FVKESK. CDR3 protein: CASSFLSGGSYEQYF. As DNA, the CDR3 is TGTGCCAGCAGCTTCTTATCAGGGGGCTCCTACGAGCAGTACTTC.

The CDR3 DNA reads as TGTGCCAGCAGCGCCCGGTCAGATACGCAGTATTTT. Amino acid sequence: CASSARSDTQYF. This chain joins TRBV7-6 and TRBJ2-3, with no clear D. CDR3 length: 12 amino acids. V gave up 5 bases and J gave up 4 bases, with 7 bases separating them. Germline V lookup: CDR1 SGHVS, CDR2 FNYEAQ. Looking up the rest from reference TRBV7-6 and TRBJ2-3 gives the full variable domain: GAGVSQSPRYKVTKRGQDVALRCDPISGHVSLYWYRQALGQGPEFLTYFNYEAQQDKSGLPNDRFSAERPEGSISTLTIQRTEQRDSAMYRCASSARSDTQYFGPGTRLTVL.

V usage is TRBV5-1 and J usage is TRBJ1-1; D is undetermined. Trimming stripped 7 bases from V and 0 bases from J, with 10 bases between. This CDR3 contains 13 residues. Germline loops: CDR1 SGHRS, CDR2 YFSETQ. The CDR3 sequence: CASRSLMNTEAFF. The CDR3 region has the DNA TGCGCCAGCCGGTCTTTGATGAACACTGAAGCTTTCTTT.

This clone has a handful of counts. The J gene is TRBJ2-7, the V gene TRBV4-1; a weak D match, TRBD1 (6 bases). The CDR3 length is 15 residues. The germline V and J ends were trimmed by 4 bases and 7 bases, with 20 bases remaining between them. The V gene's germline CDR1 is MGHRA and CDR2 YSYEKL. The CDR3: CASSPARDTTWEQYF. The CDR3, as DNA: TGCGCCAGCAGCCCCGCCCGGGACACCACCTGGGAGCAGTACTTC.

The chain couples TRBV6-5 to TRBJ2-4, with 7 nucleotides matching TRBD2. This CDR3 spans 15 amino acids. Germline loops: CDR1 MNHEY, CDR2 SVGAGI. Germline trimming cut 5 bases from V and 2 bases from J; bases unmatched to any gene: 6. The CDR3, as DNA: TGTGCCAGCAGTCCGGGAGGTACACCCAAAAACATTCAGTACTTC. It specifies CASSPGGTPKNIQYF.

This chain joins TRBV21-1 and TRBJ1-2; whether TRBD1, the table's D call, matches the DNA was not checked. TRBV21-1 has pseudogene status. This CDR3 is built from 17 residues. DNA of the CDR3: TGTGCCAGCAGCAAAGGGGACAGGGGCGAAACCGACTATGGCTACACCTTC. It is translated as CASSKGDRGETDYGYTF.

The rearrangement joins TRBV2 to TRBJ1-6; possibly TRBD1 for D (6 bases). This CDR3 has 14 residues. Trimming removed 6 bases from V and 8 bases from J, with 14 bases in between. CDR1 SNHLY and CDR2 FYNNEI come from the germline V gene. Here the CDR3 DNA reads TGTGCCAGCAGGGACAGCGCCTTGTATTCACCCCTCCACTTT. Protein sequence: CASRDSALYSPLHF. The full variable domain, its missing parts supplied by reference TRBV2 and TRBJ1-6, is EPEVTQTPSHQVTQMGQEVILRCVPISNHLYFYWYRQILGQKVEFLVSFYNNEISEKSEIFDDQFSVERPDGSNFTLKIRSTKLEDSAMYFCASRDSALYSPLHFGNGTRLTVT.

This rearrangement joins TRBV7-3 to TRBJ2-7; 9 bases align to TRBD2. V was clipped by 2 bases and J by 2 bases; unmatched bases: 4. CDR1 is SGHTA and CDR2 is FQGTGA in the germline V gene. CDR3 size: 15 residues. The CDR3 sequence is CASSLLTSGPYEQYF. The CDR3 DNA reads TGTGCCAGCAGCTTACTGACTAGCGGTCCCTACGAGCAGTACTTC.

V usage is TRBV5-1 and J usage is TRBJ2-7; 9 positions match TRBD1. Germline V CDR1 and CDR2: SGHRS, YFSETQ. The CDR3 has 17 residues. Losses at the gene ends were 0 bases for V and 6 bases for J; bases not matched to a gene: 13. The CDR3 coding sequence is TGCGCCAGCAGCTTGGAGTTAGGACAGGGGTCGAGGGGCGAGCAGTACTTC. Its translation is CASSLELGQGSRGEQYF.

The chain recombines TRBV27 with TRBJ2-3; 12 bases are a match to TRBD2. Germline V gene lookup returns CDR1 MNHEY and CDR2 SMNVEV (reference sequence). The CDR3 contains 17 residues. V lost 7 bases, J lost 3 bases, and 11 bases stayed unmatched. CDR3 in DNA: TGTGCCAGCAACACGGTGGCTAGCGGGGGGGATACAGATACGCAGTATTTT. The encoded protein is CASNTVASGGDTDTQYF.